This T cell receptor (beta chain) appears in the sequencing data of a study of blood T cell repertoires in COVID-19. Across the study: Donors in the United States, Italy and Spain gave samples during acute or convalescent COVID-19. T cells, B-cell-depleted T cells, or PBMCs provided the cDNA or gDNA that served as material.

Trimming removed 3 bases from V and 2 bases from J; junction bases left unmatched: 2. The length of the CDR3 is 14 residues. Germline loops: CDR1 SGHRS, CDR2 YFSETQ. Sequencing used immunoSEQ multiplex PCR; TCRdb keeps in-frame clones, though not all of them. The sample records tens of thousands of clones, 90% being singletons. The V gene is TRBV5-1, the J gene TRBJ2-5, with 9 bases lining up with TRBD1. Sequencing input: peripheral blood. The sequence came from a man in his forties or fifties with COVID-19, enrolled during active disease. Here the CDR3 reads CASSWTGDQETQYF. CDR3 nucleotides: TGCGCCAGCAGCTGGACAGGGGATCAAGAGACCCAGTACTTC.